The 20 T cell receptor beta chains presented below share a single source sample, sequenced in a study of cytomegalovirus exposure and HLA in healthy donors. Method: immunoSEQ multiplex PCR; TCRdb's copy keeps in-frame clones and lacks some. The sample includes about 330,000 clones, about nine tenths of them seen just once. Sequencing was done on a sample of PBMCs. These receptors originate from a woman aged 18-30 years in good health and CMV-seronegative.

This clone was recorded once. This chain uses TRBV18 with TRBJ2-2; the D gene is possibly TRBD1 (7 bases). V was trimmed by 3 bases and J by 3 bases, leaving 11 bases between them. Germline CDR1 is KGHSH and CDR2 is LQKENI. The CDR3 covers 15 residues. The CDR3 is CASSPQGGDTGELFF. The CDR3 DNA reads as TGTGCCAGCTCACCTCAGGGGGGAGACACCGGGGAGCTGTTTTTT.

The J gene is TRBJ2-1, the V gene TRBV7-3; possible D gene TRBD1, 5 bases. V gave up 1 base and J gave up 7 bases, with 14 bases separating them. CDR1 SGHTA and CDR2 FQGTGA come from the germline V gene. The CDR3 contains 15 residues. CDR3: CASSLSQGKENEQFF. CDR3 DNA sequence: TGTGCCAGCAGCTTAAGTCAGGGAAAGGAAAATGAGCAGTTCTTC. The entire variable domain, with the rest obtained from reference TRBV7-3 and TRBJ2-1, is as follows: GAGVSQTPSNKVTEKGKYVELRCDPISGHTALYWYRQSLGQGPEFLIYFQGTGAADDSGLPNDRFFAVRPEGSVSTLKIQRTERGDSAVYLCASSLSQGKENEQFFGPGTRLTVL.

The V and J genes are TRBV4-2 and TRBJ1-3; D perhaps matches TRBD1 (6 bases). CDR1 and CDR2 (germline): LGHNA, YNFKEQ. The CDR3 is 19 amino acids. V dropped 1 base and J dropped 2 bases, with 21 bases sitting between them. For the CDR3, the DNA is TGTGCCAGCAGCCAAGTGTTCAGGGTACAGGGTGGAACTGGAAACACCATATATTTT. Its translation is CASSQVFRVQGGTGNTIYF.

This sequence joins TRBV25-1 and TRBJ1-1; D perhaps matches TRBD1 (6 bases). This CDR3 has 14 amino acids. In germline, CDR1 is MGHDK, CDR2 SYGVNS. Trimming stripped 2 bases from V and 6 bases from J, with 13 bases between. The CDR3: CASSESGGHSEAFF. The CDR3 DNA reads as TGTGCCAGCAGTGAAAGCGGGGGGCATTCTGAAGCTTTCTTT.

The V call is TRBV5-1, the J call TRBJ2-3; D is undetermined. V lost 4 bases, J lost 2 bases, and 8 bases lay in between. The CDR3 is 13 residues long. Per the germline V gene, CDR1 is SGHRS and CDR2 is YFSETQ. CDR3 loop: CASSPQPTDTQYF. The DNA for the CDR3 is TGCGCCAGCAGCCCACAACCCACAGATACGCAGTATTTT.

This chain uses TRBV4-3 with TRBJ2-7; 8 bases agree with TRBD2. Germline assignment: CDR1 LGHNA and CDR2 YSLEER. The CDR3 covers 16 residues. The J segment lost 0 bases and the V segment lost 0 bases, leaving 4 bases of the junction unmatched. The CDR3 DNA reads TGCGCCAGCAGCCAAGATATAGCGGGATCCTCCTACGAGCAGTACTTC. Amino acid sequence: CASSQDIAGSSYEQYF.

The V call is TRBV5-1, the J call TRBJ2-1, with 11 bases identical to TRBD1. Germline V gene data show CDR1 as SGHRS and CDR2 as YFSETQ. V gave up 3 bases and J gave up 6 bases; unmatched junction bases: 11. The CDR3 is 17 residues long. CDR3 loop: CASSSDRGLLRINEQFF. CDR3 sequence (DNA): TGCGCCAGCAGCTCGGACAGGGGGCTCCTGCGCATCAATGAGCAGTTCTTC.

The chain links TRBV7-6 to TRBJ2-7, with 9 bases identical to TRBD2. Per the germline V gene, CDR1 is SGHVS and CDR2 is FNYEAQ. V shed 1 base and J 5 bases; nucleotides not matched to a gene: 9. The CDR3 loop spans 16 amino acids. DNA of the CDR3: TGTGCCAGCAGCTTAGGAGCGGGAGGCTCGTCCAACGAGCAGTACTTC. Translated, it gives CASSLGAGGSSNEQYF.

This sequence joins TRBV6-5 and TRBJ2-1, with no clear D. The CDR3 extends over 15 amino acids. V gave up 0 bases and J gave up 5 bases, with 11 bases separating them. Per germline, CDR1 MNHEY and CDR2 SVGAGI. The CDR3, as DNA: TGTGCCAGCAGTTACTCGGGCCGTCTGAACAATGAGCAGTTCTTC. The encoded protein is CASSYSGRLNNEQFF.

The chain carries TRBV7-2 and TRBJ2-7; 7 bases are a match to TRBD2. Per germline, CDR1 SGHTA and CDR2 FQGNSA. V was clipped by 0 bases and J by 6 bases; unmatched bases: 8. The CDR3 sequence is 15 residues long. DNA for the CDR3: TGTGCCAGCAGCTTAGCGGCGGGGGTCGGGTTCGAGCAGTACTTC. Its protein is CASSLAAGVGFEQYF. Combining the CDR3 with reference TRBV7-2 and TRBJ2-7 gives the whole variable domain GAGVSQSPSNKVTEKGKDVELRCDPISGHTALYWYRQSLGQGLEFLIYFQGNSAPDKSGLPSDRFSAERTGGSVSTLTIQRTQQEDSAVYLCASSLAAGVGFEQYFGPGTRLTVT.

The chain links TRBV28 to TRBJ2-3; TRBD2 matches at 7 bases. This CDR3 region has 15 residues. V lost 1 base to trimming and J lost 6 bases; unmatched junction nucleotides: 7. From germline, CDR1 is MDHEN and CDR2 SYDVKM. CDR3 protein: CASSLLREQRDTQYF. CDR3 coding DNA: TGTGCCAGCAGTTTATTGCGGGAGCAGCGGGATACGCAGTATTTT.

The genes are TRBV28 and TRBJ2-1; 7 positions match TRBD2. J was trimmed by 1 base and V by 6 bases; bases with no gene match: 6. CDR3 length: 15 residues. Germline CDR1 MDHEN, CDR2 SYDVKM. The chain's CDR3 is CASRGLVRSYNEQFF. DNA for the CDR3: TGTGCCAGCAGAGGACTAGTGCGGTCCTACAATGAGCAGTTCTTC.

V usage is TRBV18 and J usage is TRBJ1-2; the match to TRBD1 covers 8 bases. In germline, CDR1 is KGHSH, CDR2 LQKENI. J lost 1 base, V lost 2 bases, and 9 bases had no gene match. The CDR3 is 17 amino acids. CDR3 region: CASSPTTGDKFNYGYTF. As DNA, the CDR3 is TGTGCCAGCTCACCAACGACAGGGGACAAATTTAACTATGGCTACACCTTC.

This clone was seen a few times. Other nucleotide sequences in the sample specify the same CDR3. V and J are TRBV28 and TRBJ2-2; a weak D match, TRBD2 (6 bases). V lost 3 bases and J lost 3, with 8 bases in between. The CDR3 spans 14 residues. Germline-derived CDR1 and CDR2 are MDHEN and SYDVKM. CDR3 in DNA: TGTGCCAGCAGTTTTGGCGGGGACACCGGGGAGCTGTTTTTT. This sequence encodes CASSFGGDTGELFF.

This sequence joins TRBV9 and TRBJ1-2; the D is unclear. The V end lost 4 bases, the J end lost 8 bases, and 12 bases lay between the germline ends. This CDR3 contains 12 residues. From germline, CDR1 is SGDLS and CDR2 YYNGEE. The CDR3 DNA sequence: TGTGCCAGCAGCCCAGACATTGGGGGCTACACCTTC. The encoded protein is CASSPDIGGYTF.

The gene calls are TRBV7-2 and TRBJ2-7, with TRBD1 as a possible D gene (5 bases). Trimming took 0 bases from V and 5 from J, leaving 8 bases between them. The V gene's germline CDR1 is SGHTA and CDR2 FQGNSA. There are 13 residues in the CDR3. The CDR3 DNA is TGTGCCAGCAGCTTAGCGCTCAGGGACGAGCAGTACTTC. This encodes CASSLALRDEQYF.

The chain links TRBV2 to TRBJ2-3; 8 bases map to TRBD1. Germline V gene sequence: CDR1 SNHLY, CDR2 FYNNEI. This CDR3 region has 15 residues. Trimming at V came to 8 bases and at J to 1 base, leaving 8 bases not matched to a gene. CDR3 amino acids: CASRKAGGGTDTQYF. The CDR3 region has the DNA TGTGCCAGCCGAAAAGCAGGGGGCGGCACAGATACGCAGTATTTT.

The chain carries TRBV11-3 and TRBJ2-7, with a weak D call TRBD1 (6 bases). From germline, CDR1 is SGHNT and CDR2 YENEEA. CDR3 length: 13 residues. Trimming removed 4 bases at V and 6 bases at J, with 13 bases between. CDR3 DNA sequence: TGTGCCAGCAGCTCTTCATTGGGGGCCGAGCAGTACTTC. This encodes CASSSSLGAEQYF.

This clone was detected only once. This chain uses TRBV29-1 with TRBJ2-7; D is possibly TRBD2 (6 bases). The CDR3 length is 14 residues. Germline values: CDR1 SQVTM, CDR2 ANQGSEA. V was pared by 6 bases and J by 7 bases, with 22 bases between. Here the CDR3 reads CSVWSSGLRREQYF. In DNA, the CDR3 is TGCAGCGTGTGGAGTAGCGGACTAAGACGAGAGCAGTACTTC.

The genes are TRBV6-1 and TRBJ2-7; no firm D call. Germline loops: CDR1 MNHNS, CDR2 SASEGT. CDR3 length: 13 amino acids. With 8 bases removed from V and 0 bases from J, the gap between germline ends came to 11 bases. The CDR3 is CASLSSLSYEQYF. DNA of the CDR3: TGTGCCAGCCTGAGCTCACTCTCCTACGAGCAGTACTTC.